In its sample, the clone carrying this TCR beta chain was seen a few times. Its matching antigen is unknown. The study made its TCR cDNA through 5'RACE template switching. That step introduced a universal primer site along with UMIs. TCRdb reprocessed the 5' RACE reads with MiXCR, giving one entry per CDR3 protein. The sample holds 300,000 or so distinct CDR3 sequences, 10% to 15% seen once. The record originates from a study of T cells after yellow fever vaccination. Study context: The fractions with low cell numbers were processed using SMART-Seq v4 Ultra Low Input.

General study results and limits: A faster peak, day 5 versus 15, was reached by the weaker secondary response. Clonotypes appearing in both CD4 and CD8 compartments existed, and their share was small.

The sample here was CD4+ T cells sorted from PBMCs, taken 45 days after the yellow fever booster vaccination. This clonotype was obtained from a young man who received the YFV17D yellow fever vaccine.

The CDR3 loop is CASTPGLDGYTF. The CDR3 DNA reads as TGTGCCAGCACCCCAGGTTTAGATGGCTACACCTTC. This chain uses TRBV7-2 with TRBJ1-2; D uncertain. The V gene lost 7 bases and the J gene lost 6 bases, with 12 bases spanning the gap. The germline gives CDR1 SGHTA, CDR2 FQGNSA. The CDR3 sequence is 12 residues long.